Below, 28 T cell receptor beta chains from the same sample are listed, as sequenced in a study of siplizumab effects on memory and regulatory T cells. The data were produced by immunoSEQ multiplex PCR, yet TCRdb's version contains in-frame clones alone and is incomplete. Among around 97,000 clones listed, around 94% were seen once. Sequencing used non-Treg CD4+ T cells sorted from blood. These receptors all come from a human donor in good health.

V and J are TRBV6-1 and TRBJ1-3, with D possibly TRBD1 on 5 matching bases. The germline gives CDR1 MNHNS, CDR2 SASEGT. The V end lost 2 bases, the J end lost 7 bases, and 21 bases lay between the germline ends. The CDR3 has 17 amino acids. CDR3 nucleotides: TGTGCCAGCAGTGAAAGTCGGGACCCAGGAGCGGGCAACACCATATATTTT. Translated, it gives CASSESRDPGAGNTIYF.

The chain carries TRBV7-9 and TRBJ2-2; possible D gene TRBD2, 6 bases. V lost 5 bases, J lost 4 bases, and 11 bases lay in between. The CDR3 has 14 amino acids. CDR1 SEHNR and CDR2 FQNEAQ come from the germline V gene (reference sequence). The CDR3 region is CASSLSGTTGELFF. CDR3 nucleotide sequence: TGTGCCAGCAGCCTTAGCGGAACCACCGGGGAGCTGTTTTTT.

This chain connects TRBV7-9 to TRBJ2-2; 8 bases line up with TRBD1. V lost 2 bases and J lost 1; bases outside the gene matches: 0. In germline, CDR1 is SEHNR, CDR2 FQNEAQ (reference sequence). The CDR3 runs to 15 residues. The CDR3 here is CASSLTGGNTGELFF. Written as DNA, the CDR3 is TGTGCCAGCAGCTTAACAGGGGGGAACACCGGGGAGCTGTTTTTT.

This CDR3 is CASSDDNSGANVLTF. The CDR3 DNA reads TGTGCCAGCAGTGACGACAACTCTGGGGCCAACGTCCTGACTTTC. V and J are TRBV6-4 and TRBJ2-6; D is uncertain. Germline CDR1 reads MRHNA; CDR2 reads SNTAGT. Trimming took 2 bases from V and 0 from J, leaving 5 bases between them. This CDR3 has 15 amino acids.

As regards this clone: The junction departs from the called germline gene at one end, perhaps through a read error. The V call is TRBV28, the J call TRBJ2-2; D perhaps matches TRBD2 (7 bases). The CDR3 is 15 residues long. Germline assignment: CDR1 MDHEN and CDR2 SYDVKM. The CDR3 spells CASRSGGADTGELLF. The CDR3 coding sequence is TGTGCCAGCCGGTCGGGGGGCGCCGACACCGGGGAGCTGCTTTTT.

CDR3 residues: CASSKVWTGNTIYF. Written as DNA, the CDR3 is TGTGCCAGCAGCAAAGTCTGGACAGGAAACACCATATATTTT. The rearrangement joins TRBV21-1 to TRBJ1-3; the table's D call, TRBD1, was not checked against the DNA. TRBV21-1 is reported as a pseudogene. The CDR3 is made up of 14 amino acids.

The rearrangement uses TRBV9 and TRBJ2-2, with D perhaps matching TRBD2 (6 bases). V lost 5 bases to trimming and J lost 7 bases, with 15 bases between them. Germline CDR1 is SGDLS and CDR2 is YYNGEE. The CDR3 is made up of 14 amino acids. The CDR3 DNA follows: TGTGCCAGCAGTGCCGGGACTCTCATCGGGGAGCTGTTTTTT. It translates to CASSAGTLIGELFF.

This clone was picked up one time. CDR3 in amino acids: CASSSPTDHNSNQPQHF. The CDR3 DNA sequence: TGTGCCAGCAGCTCTCCGACGGATCACAATAGCAATCAGCCCCAGCATTTT. The rearrangement links TRBV16 to TRBJ1-5, with D hard to call. The length of the CDR3 is 17 residues. V lost 5 bases, J lost 0 bases, and 17 bases lay in between. The germline gives CDR1 KGHSY, CDR2 FQNENV.

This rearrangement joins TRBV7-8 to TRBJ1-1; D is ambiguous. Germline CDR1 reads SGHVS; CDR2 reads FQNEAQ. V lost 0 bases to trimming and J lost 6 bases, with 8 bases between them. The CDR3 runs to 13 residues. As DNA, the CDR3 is TGTGCCAGCAGCTTAGCTATAGTTTCTGAAGCTTTCTTT. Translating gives CASSLAIVSEAFF. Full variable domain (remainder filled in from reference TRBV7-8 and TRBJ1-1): GAGVSQSPRYKVAKRGQDVALRCDPISGHVSLFWYQQALGQGPEFLTYFQNEAQLDKSGLPSDRFFAERPEGSVSTLKIQRTQQEDSAVYLCASSLAIVSEAFFGQGTRLTVV.

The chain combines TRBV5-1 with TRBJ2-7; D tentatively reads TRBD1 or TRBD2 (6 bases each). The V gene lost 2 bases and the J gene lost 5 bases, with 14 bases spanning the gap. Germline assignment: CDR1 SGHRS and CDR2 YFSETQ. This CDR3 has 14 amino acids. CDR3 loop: CASSLSGALNEQYF. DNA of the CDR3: TGCGCCAGCAGCTTATCGGGGGCGCTGAACGAGCAGTACTTC.

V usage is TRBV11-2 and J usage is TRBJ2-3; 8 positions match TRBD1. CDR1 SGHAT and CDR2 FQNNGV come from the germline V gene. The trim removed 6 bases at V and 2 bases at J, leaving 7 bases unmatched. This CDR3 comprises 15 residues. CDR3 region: CASRYGQGYTDTQYF. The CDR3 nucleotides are TGTGCCAGCAGATATGGACAGGGCTACACAGATACGCAGTATTTT.

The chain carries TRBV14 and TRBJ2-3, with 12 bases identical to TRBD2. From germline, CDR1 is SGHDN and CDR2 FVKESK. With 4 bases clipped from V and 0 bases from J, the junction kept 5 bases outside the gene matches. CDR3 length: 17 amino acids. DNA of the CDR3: TGTGCCAGCAGCCTCCTAGGGACTAGCGGGAGCACAGATACGCAGTATTTT. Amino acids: CASSLLGTSGSTDTQYF.

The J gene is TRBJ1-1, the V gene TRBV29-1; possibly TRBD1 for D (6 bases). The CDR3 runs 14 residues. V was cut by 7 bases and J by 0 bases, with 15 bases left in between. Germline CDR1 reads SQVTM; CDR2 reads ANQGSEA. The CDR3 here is CSGHRDTLNTEAFF. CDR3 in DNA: TGCAGCGGCCACCGGGACACCTTGAACACTGAAGCTTTCTTT.

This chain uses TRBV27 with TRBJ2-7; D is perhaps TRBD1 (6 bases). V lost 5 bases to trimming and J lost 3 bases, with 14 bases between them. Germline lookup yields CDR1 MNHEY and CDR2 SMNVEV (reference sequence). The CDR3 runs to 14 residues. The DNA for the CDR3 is TGTGCCAGCAGTCCCTACCCACAGGGCTACGAGCAGTACTTC. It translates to CASSPYPQGYEQYF.

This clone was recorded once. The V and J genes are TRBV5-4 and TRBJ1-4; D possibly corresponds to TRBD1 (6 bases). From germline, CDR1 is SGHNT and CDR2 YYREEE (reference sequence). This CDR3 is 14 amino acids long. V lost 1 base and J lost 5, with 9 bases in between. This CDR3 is CASSLKGGNEKLFF. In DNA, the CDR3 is TGTGCCAGCAGCTTGAAAGGGGGGAATGAAAAACTGTTTTTT.

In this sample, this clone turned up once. The CDR3: CASYRDHNTEAFF. CDR3 nucleotides: TGTGCCAGCTACAGGGACCATAACACTGAAGCTTTCTTT. The chain is built from TRBV2 and TRBJ1-1; maybe TRBD1 (6 bases). The CDR3 extends over 13 amino acids. V was trimmed by 8 bases and J by 2 bases, leaving 12 bases between them. Germline CDR1 SNHLY, CDR2 FYNNEI.

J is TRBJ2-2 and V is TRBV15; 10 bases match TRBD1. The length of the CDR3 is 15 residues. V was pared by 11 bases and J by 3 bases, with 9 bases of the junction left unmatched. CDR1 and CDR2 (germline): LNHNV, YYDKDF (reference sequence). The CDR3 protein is CAAGAGTGDTGELFF. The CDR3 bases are TGTGCCGCTGGGGCCGGGACAGGGGACACCGGGGAGCTGTTTTTT.

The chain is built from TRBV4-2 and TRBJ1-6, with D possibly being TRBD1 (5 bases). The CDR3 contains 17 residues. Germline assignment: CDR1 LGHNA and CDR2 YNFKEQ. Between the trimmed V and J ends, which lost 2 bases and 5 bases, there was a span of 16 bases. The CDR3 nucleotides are TGTGCCAGCAGCCAATATCACTCCCAGGGTAATAATTCACCCCTCCACTTT. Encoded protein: CASSQYHSQGNNSPLHF.

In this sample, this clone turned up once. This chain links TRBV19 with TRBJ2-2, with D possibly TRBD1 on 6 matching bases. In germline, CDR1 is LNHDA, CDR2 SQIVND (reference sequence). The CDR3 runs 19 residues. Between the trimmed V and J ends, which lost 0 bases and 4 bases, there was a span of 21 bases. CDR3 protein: CASSIDRRQVLDFTGELFF. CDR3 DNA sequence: TGTGCCAGTAGTATAGATCGACGACAGGTCCTCGATTTCACCGGGGAGCTGTTTTTT.

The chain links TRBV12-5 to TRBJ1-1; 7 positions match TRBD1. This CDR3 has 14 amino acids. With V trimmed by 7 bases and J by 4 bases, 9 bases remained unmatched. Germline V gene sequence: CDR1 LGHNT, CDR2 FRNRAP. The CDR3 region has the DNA TGTGCTAGTGTTTCAGGGGGGGGAAGCACTGAAGCTTTCTTT. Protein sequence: CASVSGGGSTEAFF.

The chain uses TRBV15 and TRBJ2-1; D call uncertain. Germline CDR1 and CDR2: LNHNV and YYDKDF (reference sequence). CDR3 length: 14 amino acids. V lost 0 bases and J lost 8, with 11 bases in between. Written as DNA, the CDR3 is TGTGCCACCAGCAGAGAGGCAGGTCAGGATGAGCAGTTCTTC. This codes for CATSREAGQDEQFF. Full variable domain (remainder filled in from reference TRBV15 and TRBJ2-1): DAMVIQNPRYQVTQFGKPVTLSCSQTLNHNVMYWYQQKSSQAPKLLFHYYDKDFNNEADTPDNFQSRRPNTSFCFLDIRSPGLGDTAMYLCATSREAGQDEQFFGPGTRLTVL.

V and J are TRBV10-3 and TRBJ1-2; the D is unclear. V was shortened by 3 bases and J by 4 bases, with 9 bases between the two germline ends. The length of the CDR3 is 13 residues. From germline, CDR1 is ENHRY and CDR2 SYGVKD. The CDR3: CAISEGRGYGYTF. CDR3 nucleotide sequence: TGTGCCATCAGTGAAGGGCGCGGCTATGGCTACACCTTC.

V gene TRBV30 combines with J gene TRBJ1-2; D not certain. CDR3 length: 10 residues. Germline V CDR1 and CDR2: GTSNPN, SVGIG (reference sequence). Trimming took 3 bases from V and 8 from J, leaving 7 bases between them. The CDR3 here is CAWSSWGYTF. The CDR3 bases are TGTGCCTGGAGCTCTTGGGGCTACACCTTC.

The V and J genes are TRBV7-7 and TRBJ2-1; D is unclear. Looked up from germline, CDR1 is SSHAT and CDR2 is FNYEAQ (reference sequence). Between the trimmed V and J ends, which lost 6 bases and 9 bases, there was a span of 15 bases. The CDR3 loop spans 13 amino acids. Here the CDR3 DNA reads TGTGCCAGCAGTAGGGAACCAGATCGTGAGCAGTTCTTC. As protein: CASSREPDREQFF. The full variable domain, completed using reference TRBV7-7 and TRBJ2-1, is GAGVSQSPRYKVTKRGQDVTLRCDPISSHATLYWYQQALGQGPEFLTYFNYEAQPDKSGLPSDRFSAERPEGSISTLTIQRTEQRDSAMYRCASSREPDREQFFGPGTRLTVL.

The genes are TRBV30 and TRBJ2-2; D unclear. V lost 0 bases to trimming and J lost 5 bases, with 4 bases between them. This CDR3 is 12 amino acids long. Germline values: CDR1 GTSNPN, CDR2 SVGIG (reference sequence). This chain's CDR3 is CAWSVITGELFF. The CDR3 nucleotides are TGTGCCTGGAGTGTAATAACCGGGGAGCTGTTTTTT.

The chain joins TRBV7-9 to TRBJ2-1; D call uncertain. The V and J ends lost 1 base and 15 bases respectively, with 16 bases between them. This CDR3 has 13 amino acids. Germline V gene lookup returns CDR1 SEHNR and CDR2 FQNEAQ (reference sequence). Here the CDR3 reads CASSLDENLTPFF. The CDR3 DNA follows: TGTGCCAGCAGCTTAGATGAGAACCTCACCCCGTTCTTC.

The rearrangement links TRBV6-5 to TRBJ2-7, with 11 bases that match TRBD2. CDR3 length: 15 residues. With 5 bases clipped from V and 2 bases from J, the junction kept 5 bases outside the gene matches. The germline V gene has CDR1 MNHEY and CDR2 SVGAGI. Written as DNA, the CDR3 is TGTGCCAGCAGTACTAGTAGCGGGAGGGCCTACGAGCAGTACTTC. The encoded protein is CASSTSSGRAYEQYF.

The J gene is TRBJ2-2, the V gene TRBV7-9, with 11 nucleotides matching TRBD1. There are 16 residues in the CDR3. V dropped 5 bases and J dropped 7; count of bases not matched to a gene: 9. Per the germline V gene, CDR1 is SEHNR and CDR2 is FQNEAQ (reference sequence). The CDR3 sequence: CASSQRGTGGGGELFF. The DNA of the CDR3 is TGTGCCAGCAGCCAACGTGGGACAGGGGGAGGCGGGGAGCTGTTTTTT.